Shown below are 25 T cell receptor beta chains from a single sample sequenced in a study of T cell changes during pregnancy in multiple sclerosis. Sequencing used immunoSEQ multiplex PCR; TCRdb keeps in-frame clones, though not all of them. In the table there are 90,000 or so clones, over 85% of which are singletons. The material was peripheral blood, obtained after pregnancy. These receptors came from a female donor in good health, enrolled as a control in a pregnancy study.

The rearrangement links TRBV5-1 to TRBJ2-1, with TRBD2 as a possible D gene (6 bases). The V gene's germline CDR1 is SGHRS and CDR2 YFSETQ. This CDR3 is 14 amino acids long. The V and J ends lost 0 bases and 8 bases respectively, with 12 bases between them. The CDR3 sequence: CASSLGGDPHEQFF. The CDR3 DNA reads as TGCGCCAGCAGCTTGGGCGGGGACCCCCATGAGCAGTTCTTC.

The V gene is TRBV28, the J gene TRBJ2-7, with D unclear. The ends were cut back, 5 bases at V and 0 bases at J, with 8 bases in the middle. The germline gives CDR1 MDHEN, CDR2 SYDVKM. The CDR3 is made up of 13 amino acids. For the CDR3, the DNA is TGTGCCAGCAGTCTAACAGACTCCTACGAGCAGTACTTC. This sequence encodes CASSLTDSYEQYF.

V gene TRBV5-1 combines with J gene TRBJ2-3; TRBD2 agrees at 15 bases. The V segment lost 2 bases and the J segment 0 bases; nucleotides outside the gene matches: 4. Germline V gives CDR1 SGHRS, CDR2 YFSETQ. The CDR3 has 18 amino acids. The DNA of the CDR3 is TGCGCCAGCAGCTTAGGGACTAGCGGGAGGCTTAGCACAGATACGCAGTATTTT. It encodes CASSLGTSGRLSTDTQYF. Full variable domain (remainder filled in from reference TRBV5-1 and TRBJ2-3): KAGVTQTPRYLIKTRGQQVTLSCSPISGHRSVSWYQQTPGQGLQFLFEYFSETQRNKGNFPGRFSGRQFSNSRSEMNVSTLELGDSALYLCASSLGTSGRLSTDTQYFGPGTRLTVL.

The chain joins TRBV27 to TRBJ1-3, with D perhaps matching TRBD1 (5 bases). V gave up 3 bases and J gave up 2 bases, with 8 bases separating them. This CDR3 is 14 amino acids long. Germline CDR1 is MNHEY and CDR2 is SMNVEV (reference sequence). CDR3 in DNA: TGTGCCAGCAGTTTTCTAGGGGCTGGAAACACCATATATTTT. It codes for CASSFLGAGNTIYF.

The V call is TRBV2, the J call TRBJ2-2; D is unresolved. Germline values: CDR1 SNHLY, CDR2 FYNNEI. This CDR3 is 13 amino acids long. Trimming shortened V by 5 bases and J by 5 bases, and 9 bases separated the two germline ends. The chain's CDR3 is CASSPTWTGELFF. The DNA for the CDR3 is TGTGCCAGCAGTCCCACATGGACCGGGGAGCTGTTTTTT.

V is TRBV7-6 and J is TRBJ2-2; D remains ambiguous. The CDR3 spans 14 residues. CDR1 and CDR2 (germline): SGHVS, FNYEAQ. Between the trimmed V and J ends, which lost 5 bases and 1 base, there was a span of 8 bases. The CDR3 bases are TGTGCCAGCAGCACAAACCAGAACACCGGGGAGCTGTTTTTT. Translating it yields CASSTNQNTGELFF.

The chain combines TRBV6-5 with TRBJ2-7; tentatively, D is TRBD1 (6 bases). This CDR3 has 14 amino acids. V was pared by 6 bases and J by 3 bases, with 15 bases between. The germline gives CDR1 MNHEY, CDR2 SVGAGI. The CDR3 coding sequence is TGTGCCAGCAGAACGAACAGGGTGGGCTACGAGCAGTACTTC. Translating gives CASRTNRVGYEQYF.

The chain uses TRBV5-1 and TRBJ2-7; D unresolved. The V end lost 0 bases, the J end lost 0 bases, and 10 bases lay between the germline ends. The CDR3 loop spans 15 amino acids. The germline gives CDR1 SGHRS, CDR2 YFSETQ. The CDR3 bases are TGCGCCAGCAGCTTGGATCGACGGAGCTCCTACGAGCAGTACTTC. Residues: CASSLDRRSSYEQYF.

A single count supports this clone. The V gene is TRBV7-8, the J gene TRBJ1-5; 9 bases agree with TRBD1. The CDR3 is 17 amino acids. V lost 6 bases, J lost 0 bases, and 9 bases stayed unmatched. Germline CDR1 reads SGHVS; CDR2 reads FQNEAQ. CDR3 in amino acids: CASSSGTGRFSNQPQHF. The CDR3 DNA follows: TGTGCCAGCAGTTCCGGGACAGGGAGATTTAGCAATCAGCCCCAGCATTTT.

This clone was counted once. The rearrangement joins TRBV10-3 to TRBJ2-3; 8 positions match TRBD2. With V trimmed by 1 base and J by 3 bases, 3 bases remained unmatched. Germline V lookup: CDR1 ENHRY, CDR2 SYGVKD. The CDR3 sequence is 15 residues long. The CDR3 nucleotides are TGTGCCATCAGTGAGTACGGGAGGGCGACAGATACGCAGTATTTT. This gives the protein CAISEYGRATDTQYF.

The rearrangement joins TRBV5-4 to TRBJ1-2; 7 bases line up with TRBD1. Germline V lookup: CDR1 SGHNT, CDR2 YYREEE (reference sequence). J was trimmed by 0 bases and V by 4 bases; bases with no gene match: 9. This CDR3 region has 16 residues. The CDR3 bases are TGTGCCAGCAGCGTAAGTCCGGGACAGTCTAACTATGGCTACACCTTC. Its translation is CASSVSPGQSNYGYTF.

This sequence joins TRBV7-9 and TRBJ1-5; 8 nucleotides match TRBD1. V shed 1 base and J 4 bases; nucleotides not matched to a gene: 6. The CDR3 is made up of 16 amino acids. The V gene's germline CDR1 is SEHNR and CDR2 FQNEAQ (reference sequence). CDR3 bases: TGTGCCAGCAGCTTAGGTTCAGGGGGCGATAATCAGCCCCAGCATTTT. It codes for CASSLGSGGDNQPQHF.

The V call is TRBV29-1, the J call TRBJ2-5; 8 positions match TRBD1. The DNA matches TRBJ2-7 better at its end, which makes the J call doubtful. The CDR3 length is 12 residues. Germline assignment: CDR1 SQVTM and CDR2 ANQGSEA. The DNA of the CDR3 is TGCAGCGGTACCGGGACAGGTGACGAGCAGTACTTC. It encodes CSGTGTGDEQYF.

This chain joins TRBV4-1 and TRBJ1-1, with 8 bases that match TRBD1. The CDR3 loop spans 15 amino acids. Germline-derived CDR1 and CDR2 are MGHRA and YSYEKL. J was trimmed by 4 bases and V by 0 bases; bases with no gene match: 4. CDR3 sequence: CASSQDRGLGTEAFF. In DNA, the CDR3 is TGCGCCAGCAGCCAAGACAGGGGGCTAGGCACTGAAGCTTTCTTT.

This chain uses TRBV15 with TRBJ1-5, with D unresolved. CDR3 length equals 15 residues. Germline V CDR1 and CDR2: LNHNV, YYDKDF (reference sequence). V lost 0 bases to trimming and J lost 4 bases, with 10 bases between them. The CDR3 DNA follows: TGTGCCACCAGCAGAGATCCCGGCAGGAATCAGCCCCAGCATTTT. It is translated as CATSRDPGRNQPQHF.

V gene TRBV6-1 combines with J gene TRBJ2-5; D is perhaps TRBD2 (6 bases). This CDR3 is 15 amino acids long. CDR1 is MNHNS and CDR2 is SASEGT in the germline V gene. Trimming removed 0 bases at V and 4 bases at J, with 12 bases between. This chain's CDR3 is CASSEAARDRETQYF. The CDR3 region has the DNA TGTGCCAGCAGTGAAGCGGCGCGGGATAGAGAGACCCAGTACTTC.

The chain's CDR3 is CASSSSRGANTEAFF. In DNA, the CDR3 is TGTGCCAGCAGCTCCTCTCGGGGGGCGAACACTGAAGCTTTCTTT. V is TRBV5-6 and J is TRBJ1-1, with D maybe TRBD1 (6 bases). The CDR3 is 15 amino acids. V was shortened by 3 bases and J by 1 base, with 13 bases between the two germline ends. Germline assignment: CDR1 SGHDT and CDR2 YYEEEE.

The chain uses TRBV2 and TRBJ2-7; maybe TRBD1 (6 bases). The germline V gene encodes CDR1 SNHLY and CDR2 FYNNEI. Trimming stripped 3 bases from V and 7 bases from J, with 16 bases between. The CDR3 loop spans 14 amino acids. CDR3: CASSETQGRGEQYF. DNA for the CDR3: TGTGCCAGCAGTGAGACTCAGGGCAGGGGTGAGCAGTACTTC.

This clone came up once. V gene TRBV7-9 combines with J gene TRBJ2-7; TRBD1 agrees at 9 bases. The germline gives CDR1 SEHNR, CDR2 FQNEAQ (reference sequence). This CDR3 region has 14 residues. The J segment lost 5 bases and the V segment lost 3 bases, leaving 5 bases of the junction unmatched. CDR3 nucleotides: TGTGCCAGCAGCTTGGGGGGACAGGGCCACGAGCAGTACTTC. As protein: CASSLGGQGHEQYF.

This clone showed up just once. V gene TRBV2 combines with J gene TRBJ2-5; D perhaps matches TRBD2 (6 bases). In germline, CDR1 is SNHLY, CDR2 FYNNEI. The CDR3 is 12 amino acids. Trimming stripped 4 bases from V and 4 bases from J, with 7 bases between. The CDR3 is CASSAGGETQYF. The CDR3 DNA follows: TGTGCCAGCAGTGCCGGGGGAGAGACCCAGTACTTC.

This rearrangement joins TRBV18 to TRBJ2-1; possible D gene TRBD1, 7 bases. V lost 6 bases, J lost 10 bases, and 25 bases lay in between. Looked up from germline, CDR1 is KGHSH and CDR2 is LQKENI. The CDR3 spans 16 residues. The CDR3 reads CASSPGTALARGEQFF. DNA of the CDR3: TGTGCCAGCTCCCCCGGGACAGCACTAGCAAGGGGGGAGCAGTTCTTC.

This sequence joins TRBV27 and TRBJ2-7, with 12 bases aligning to TRBD1. J gave up 4 bases and V 3 bases, and 7 bases lay outside the gene matches. This CDR3 has 16 amino acids. Germline CDR1 MNHEY, CDR2 SMNVEV (reference sequence). CDR3: CASSLTGQGARYEQYF. In DNA form, the CDR3 reads TGTGCCAGCAGTTTGACGGGACAGGGGGCGCGGTACGAGCAGTACTTC.

The chain recombines TRBV27 with TRBJ1-5, with a possible D match to TRBD1 (5 bases). CDR3 size: 14 residues. The V end was cut by 6 bases, the J end by 0 bases, with 9 bases between. Germline-derived CDR1 and CDR2 are MNHEY and SMNVEV (reference sequence). CDR3 protein: CASSPDNSNQPQHF. The CDR3 DNA sequence: TGTGCCAGCAGCCCGGACAATAGCAATCAGCCCCAGCATTTT.

The chain employs TRBV7-9 and TRBJ1-4; D is possibly TRBD1 (6 bases). This CDR3 has 17 residues. The V gene's germline CDR1 is SEHNR and CDR2 FQNEAQ (reference sequence). V lost 5 bases to trimming and J lost 1 base, with 17 bases between them. In DNA, the CDR3 is TGTGCCAGCAGCCCCACCCAGGGCAGGGGAACTAATGAAAAACTGTTTTTT. This encodes CASSPTQGRGTNEKLFF. The variable domain in full, completed from reference TRBV7-9 and TRBJ1-4, reads DTGVSQNPRHKITKRGQNVTFRCDPISEHNRLYWYRQTLGQGPEFLTYFQNEAQLEKSRLLSDRFSAERPKGSFSTLEIQRTEQGDSAMYLCASSPTQGRGTNEKLFFGSGTQLSVL.

Regarding this clone: The junction shows a germline mismatch at one end, possibly a read error. CDR3 sequence (DNA): TGTGCTAGCAGCCGGGACCGGGGGGGTCTCAATGAGCAGTTCTTC. Its protein product is CASSRDRGGLNEQFF. V usage is TRBV7-7 and J usage is TRBJ2-1; 8 bases fit TRBD2. This CDR3 has 15 residues. Germline-derived CDR1 and CDR2 are SSHAT and FNYEAQ (reference sequence).